This entry concerns a single T cell receptor (beta chain). Only in-frame clones appear in the TCRdb table, and some are missing; sequencing was by immunoSEQ multiplex PCR. The sample records about 110,000 clones, about three quarters being singletons. The data originate from a study of blood T cell repertoires in COVID-19. Study-wide background: Samples taken during acute and convalescent COVID-19 were collected in the United States, Italy and Spain.

Germline-derived CDR1 and CDR2 are SGHTA and FQGNSA. This CDR3 is 16 amino acids long. The trim removed 0 bases at V and 0 bases at J, leaving 1 base unmatched. This sequence originates from a woman between 35 and 50 years old with acute or convalescent COVID-19. Sequenced input: peripheral blood. V gene TRBV7-2 combines with J gene TRBJ2-5, with TRBD2 matching over 10 bases. CDR3: CASSLALAGDQETQYF. The CDR3 DNA reads as TGTGCCAGCAGCTTAGCGCTAGCGGGGGACCAAGAGACCCAGTACTTC.